This T cell receptor beta chain was found in a study of blood T cell repertoires in COVID-19. Study context: Researchers got acute and convalescent COVID-19 samples from the United States, Italy and Spain. Sources were T cells, B-cell-depleted T cells, or PBMCs; the material itself was cDNA or gDNA.

Source study methods: From reference gene primer amplification, estimates of nucleated cell counts were derived. Produced via immunoSEQ multiplex PCR; TCRdb's table is partial and in-frame only. The V and J calls and clone size come from that table; D and trimming were worked out from the DNA. The sample lists about 270,000 clones, about 80% occurring once. The CDR3 has 14 residues. V gave up 5 bases and J gave up 6 bases; unmatched junction bases: 8. Germline loops: CDR1 SEHNR, CDR2 FQNEAQ (reference sequence). The material sequenced was peripheral blood. The chain uses TRBV7-9 and TRBJ1-2, with 8 bases lining up with TRBD1. This receptor was identified in a woman in her forties or fifties who had recovered from COVID-19. In nucleotides, the CDR3 is TGTGCCAGCAGCCGAGACTCGACAGGGGATGGCTACACCTTC. Protein sequence: CASSRDSTGDGYTF.